These T cell receptor beta chains were read from a single sample in a study of CD8 T cell repertoires and HIV-1 epitope variants. Measured with immunoSEQ multiplex PCR; TCRdb has only the in-frame clones, and not every one. The profile shows several thousand clones, approximately 65% of them singletons. Their recognized antigens are unknown. Source material: cultured CD8+ T cells derived from PBMCs. The receptors derive from a male donor with HIV. Each CDR3 is given with its conserved first and last residue. A D gene is named only where the DNA matches it firmly. Only part of the rows carry a size: once, few, many, or a class if the clone is expanded.

j_call	clone_size	v_call	d_call	cdr3_nt	cdr3_aa
TRBJ1-2	.	TRBV28	TRBD1	TGTGCCAGCAGTTTCGGGACAGGGCTTCGTGGCTACACCTTC	CASSFGTGLRGYTF
TRBJ2-3	once	TRBV5-1	.	TGCGCCAGCAGCTTGGCCAACAGAGGCACAGATACGCAGTATTTT	CASSLANRGTDTQYF
TRBJ2-3	.	TRBV4-2	.	TGTGCCAGCAGCCCTCTCCGGACAGCGGGGACCCCTAGCACAGATACGCAGTATTTT	CASSPLRTAGTPSTDTQYF
TRBJ1-1	.	TRBV28	.	TGTGCCAGCAGGGTCGGGAGCACTGAAGCTTTCTTT	CASRVGSTEAFF
TRBJ2-2	.	TRBV13	TRBD2	TGTGCCAGCACGGGACTAGCGGGAGGGCCTGGGAACACCGGGGAGCTGTTTTTT	CASTGLAGGPGNTGELFF
TRBJ1-3	once	TRBV28	.	TGTGCCAGCAGTCCTATTGGGGGTTCTGGAAACACCATATATTTT	CASSPIGGSGNTIYF
TRBJ2-7	.	TRBV5-1	TRBD2	TGCGCCAGCAAGTCTAGCGGGGGGGCCAGATACGAGCAGTACTTC	CASKSSGGARYEQYF
TRBJ2-7	.	TRBV7-6	.	TGTGCCAGCAGCTTATCCAGGGGAGACTACGAGCAGTACTTC	CASSLSRGDYEQYF
TRBJ2-3	.	TRBV6-5	TRBD2	TGTGCCAGCAGTTCGACTAGCGGAAGCACAGATACGCAGTATTTT	CASSSTSGSTDTQYF
TRBJ2-5	once	TRBV9	.	TGTGCCAGCAGCATACAGGGATGGGAGACCCAGTACTTC	CASSIQGWETQYF
TRBJ2-1	few	TRBV7-9	.	TGTGCCAGCATACGGCCAGTCTACAATGAGCAGTTCTTC	CASIRPVYNEQFF
TRBJ2-7	.	TRBV7-5	.	TGTGCCAGCAGCTTGGGACAGTACCTTCGTGAGCAGTACTTC	CASSLGQYLREQYF
TRBJ1-3	.	TRBV28	TRBD1	TGTGCCAGCAGTCAAGTCCCGGGACAGGGATCTGCTTCTGGAAACACCATATATTTT	CASSQVPGQGSASGNTIYF
TRBJ1-1	.	TRBV10-1	TRBD1	TGCGCCAGCAGTGGAAGACAGGGAAGTCTCATGAACACTGAAGCTTTCTTT	CASSGRQGSLMNTEAFF
TRBJ2-1	.	TRBV5-4	.	TGTGCCAGCAGCCTCACAGGGAGTGGTGAGCAGTTCTTC	CASSLTGSGEQFF